This entry is about one TCR beta chain. Its specificity is not known. The data belong to a study of cytomegalovirus exposure and HLA in healthy donors. Study results and caveats: Roughly uniform depth of sequencing across donors was assumed in presence/absence analyses. The likely explanation for a cluster of highly shared sequence variants was sequencing artifact. Reported findings show TCR beta sequences accurately forecast HLA-A and HLA-B alleles in most subjects.

CDR3 length: 14 residues. V shed 5 bases and J shed 9 bases, with 14 bases lying between them. Germline-derived CDR1 and CDR2 are MNHNS and SASEGT. Researchers ran the PCR with 60 Vbeta and 13 Jbeta primers. Sequencing used immunoSEQ multiplex PCR; TCRdb keeps in-frame clones, though not all of them. The data contain under 100,000 clones, about three quarters of them singletons. The chain combines TRBV6-1 with TRBJ1-6, with D maybe TRBD1 (6 bases). The specimen was PBMCs. This TCR was recovered from a boy aged 5-17 years in good health and CMV-seronegative. The CDR3 sequence: CASSPTGNSSPLHF. DNA of the CDR3: TGTGCCAGCAGTCCCACAGGGAATAGTTCACCCCTCCACTTT.